This T cell receptor beta chain was sequenced during a study of blood T cells in healthy people across ages. Extractions gave at least 5.5 micrograms of total RNA per sample. In its sample, this clonotype was seen many times. V was cut by 5 bases and J by 2 bases, with 18 bases left in between. Germline V lookup: CDR1 MDHEN, CDR2 SYDVKM. The CDR3 consists of 16 residues. A second PCR, run for about 7 to 12 cycles, used a sample-barcoded 5' primer plus a J-beta primer mix. One entry per CDR3 protein, called by TCRdb with MiXCR from the 5' RACE reads. The sample holds about 930,000 distinct CDR3 sequences; 25% to 35% are singletons and the top ten take roughly 10%. The same sample was also studied in work on T cells of mothers and their children. That source notes: Donation involved three healthy Caucasian mothers and the six children that they had.

This receptor was taken from a woman aged 40 to 49 in good health. Sequencing input: blood. The V gene is TRBV28, the J gene TRBJ2-5, with D perhaps TRBD2 (6 bases). In DNA, the CDR3 is TGTGCCAGCAGTACACCCGGGGGACCAAGACAAGAGACCCAGTACTTC. Encoded protein: CASSTPGGPRQETQYF.